The rows below give T cell receptor beta chains drawn from one sample of a study of blood T cells in healthy people across ages. Via MiXCR, TCRdb re-called the 5' RACE reads, giving one row per CDR3 protein. The sample has 1.5 million or so distinct CDR3 sequences, under 55% seen once. Material for sequencing was blood. The receptors were sampled from a woman between 18 and 29 years old in good health. CDR3s include the opening cysteine and the closing phenylalanine or tryptophan. D genes are given only for firm matches. Not all rows give a size; the values are once, few, many and, for expanded clones, a class.

abundance | j_gene | d_gene | v_gene | CDR3aa | CDR3nt
- | TRBJ2-1 | TRBD2 | TRBV12-3/TRBV12-4 | CASKASGMNEQFF | TGTGCCAGCAAGGCTAGCGGGATGAATGAGCAGTTCTTC
few | TRBJ2-5 | - | TRBV20-1 | CSARDRFQETQYF | TGCAGTGCCAGAGATAGGTTCCAAGAGACCCAGTACTTC
few | TRBJ1-2 | - | TRBV27 | CASSLYTGTGANYGYTF | TGTGCCAGCAGTTTATATACCGGGACGGGAGCTAACTATGGCTACACCTTC
- | TRBJ2-7 | - | TRBV6-2/TRBV6-3 | CASSYALDSSYEQYF | TGTGCCAGCAGTTACGCCCTGGACTCCTCCTACGAGCAGTACTTC
- | TRBJ1-1 | TRBD1 | TRBV9 | CASSVAGQAYMNTEAFF | TGTGCCAGCAGCGTAGCCGGACAGGCATACATGAACACTGAAGCTTTCTTT
- | TRBJ2-7 | - | TRBV20-1 | CSARFQGYEQYF | TGCAGTGCTAGATTCCAGGGGTACGAGCAGTACTTC
few | TRBJ2-3 | - | TRBV7-9 | CASSLTLAGPSTDTQYF | TGTGCCAGCAGCTTAACCCTTGCGGGTCCTAGCACAGATACGCAGTATTTT
- | TRBJ1-5 | - | TRBV12-3/TRBV12-4 | CASSLGGEGGPQHF | TGTGCCAGCAGTTTAGGGGGGGAAGGTGGGCCCCAGCATTTT
- | TRBJ2-3 | - | TRBV6-5 | CASSYSNARLSIDTQYF | TGTGCCAGCAGTTACTCGAACGCGCGGCTGAGCATAGATACGCAGTATTTT
- | TRBJ1-2 | TRBD1 | TRBV12-3/TRBV12-4 | CASSLGPAGTGSYGYTF | TGTGCCAGCAGTTTGGGCCCCGCTGGGACAGGGAGTTATGGCTACACCTTC
- | TRBJ1-1 | - | TRBV3-1 | CASSQARAFTEAFF | TGTGCCAGCAGCCAAGCCAGGGCGTTCACTGAAGCTTTCTTT
- | TRBJ2-1 | TRBD2 | TRBV7-2 | CASSINSGGARNEQFF | TGTGCCAGCAGCATTAATAGCGGGGGGGCCCGGAATGAGCAGTTCTTC
many | TRBJ2-1 | TRBD2 | TRBV28 | CASSLSAGGWNEQFF | TGTGCCAGCAGTTTATCGGCGGGAGGTTGGAATGAGCAGTTCTTC
few | TRBJ1-5 | - | TRBV3-1 | CASSHSDSINQPQHF | TGTGCCAGCAGCCACTCGGACAGCATCAATCAGCCCCAGCATTTT
- | TRBJ2-7 | - | TRBV27 | CASSYNGWEQYF | TGTGCCAGCAGTTACAACGGTTGGGAGCAGTACTTC
- | TRBJ2-3 | - | TRBV12-3/TRBV12-4 | CASSLGRLGLPRYF | TGTGCCAGCAGTTTAGGCCGACTAGGTTTACCGCGGTATTTT
- | TRBJ2-7 | - | TRBV27 | CASSVTGDYEQYF | TGTGCCAGCAGTGTTACAGGTGACTACGAGCAGTACTTC
once | TRBJ2-3 | TRBD2 | TRBV20-1 | CSALATSGGPDTQYF | TGCAGTGCCCTAGCGACTAGCGGGGGTCCAGATACGCAGTATTTT
- | TRBJ2-1 | TRBD2 | TRBV4-1 | CASSPGGLYYNEQFF | TGCGCCAGCAGCCCCGGGGGACTATACTACAATGAGCAGTTCTTC
- | TRBJ2-1 | - | TRBV6-5 | CASSYSGLLYNERYF | TGTGCCAGCAGTTACTCGGGGTTACTATACAATGAGCGGTACTTC
- | TRBJ2-3 | - | TRBV12-3/TRBV12-4 | CASRRTYLVRTDTQYF | TGTGCCAGCAGGAGGACTTACCTCGTGCGTACAGATACGCAGTATTTT
- | TRBJ2-4 | TRBD2 | TRBV29-1 | CSVVRSGEREQYF | TGCAGCGTTGTCCGGAGCGGCGAGCGGGAGCAGTACTTC
- | TRBJ2-1 | TRBD2 | TRBV10-3 | CALEAGSYNEQFF | TGTGCCTTAGAAGCGGGATCCTACAATGAGCAGTTCTTC
- | TRBJ2-1 | TRBD1 | TRBV10-2 | CASSDRDFSEQFF | TGCGCCAGCAGCGACAGGGATTTCAGTGAGCAGTTCTTC
few | TRBJ2-1 | TRBD2 | TRBV6-2/TRBV6-3 | CASRTSGNYNEQFF | TGTGCCAGCCGGACTAGCGGGAACTACAATGAGCAGTTCTTC
- | TRBJ2-3 | - | TRBV18 | CASSPDLARGDTQYF | TGTGCCAGCTCACCAGATCTGGCCCGCGGAGATACGCAGTATTTT
- | TRBJ2-3 | - | TRBV7-2 | CASSAARRGSTDTQYF | TGTGCCAGCAGCGCGGCTAGGCGGGGCAGCACAGATACGCAGTATTTT
few | TRBJ2-1 | TRBD2 | TRBV6-5 | CASSYGVAGVSEQFF | TGTGCCAGCAGTTACGGAGTAGCGGGAGTTAGTGAGCAGTTCTTC
many | TRBJ2-7 | - | TRBV12-3/TRBV12-4 | CASSSASYEQYF | TGTGCCAGCAGTTCCGCATCCTACGAGCAGTACTTC
- | TRBJ1-5 | - | TRBV14 | CASSQEVGLTQHF | TGTGCCAGCAGCCAAGAAGTGGGGTTGACCCAGCATTTT
- | TRBJ2-1 | - | TRBV6-2/TRBV6-3 | CASTPSRDNEQFF | TGTGCCAGCACCCCGTCCAGGGACAATGAGCAGTTCTTC
- | TRBJ1-5 | TRBD1 | TRBV27 | CAGNRQGSNQPQHF | TGTGCCGGCAACAGACAGGGGTCCAATCAGCCCCAGCATTTT
- | TRBJ2-1 | - | TRBV9 | CASSFDSYTEQFF | TGTGCCAGCAGCTTCGACTCTTACACTGAGCAGTTCTTC
- | TRBJ1-6 | - | TRBV27 | CASSSWGGDPLNSPLHF | TGTGCCAGCAGTAGTTGGGGGGGGGACCCGCTTAATTCACCCCTCCACTTT
- | TRBJ1-5 | - | TRBV12-3/TRBV12-4 | CASSRGGYSNQPQHF | TGTGCCAGCAGCCGCGGGGGCTATAGCAATCAGCCCCAGCATTTT
- | TRBJ2-7 | TRBD2 | TRBV9 | CASSLGLAGGSSYNEQYF | TGTGCCAGCAGCTTGGGACTAGCGGGAGGGAGCTCCTACAATGAGCAGTACTTC
- | TRBJ2-5 | - | TRBV7-9 | CASSPNGGETQYF | TGTGCCAGCAGCCCCAATGGCGGGGAGACCCAGTACTTC
many | TRBJ2-3 | TRBD2 | TRBV4-1 | CASSLMTSGGLDTQYF | TGCGCCAGCAGCCTGATGACTAGCGGGGGATTAGATACGCAGTATTTT